One and the same sample provided the 27 T cell receptor beta chains below, sequenced in a study of T-cell memory formation after mild COVID-19. Each CDR3 protein gets one entry after TCRdb re-called the 5' RACE reads with MiXCR. The sample carries roughly 380,000 distinct CDR3 sequences, around 28% recorded once. Sequenced input: PBMCs or a T cell subset sorted from them (not recorded which). All receptors derive from an adult woman who had mild COVID-19 (a few samples of this study predate the infection). Cell type and time point are not known.

The genes are TRBV24-1 and TRBJ2-1; 8 positions match TRBD2. This CDR3 region has 12 residues. CDR1 and CDR2 (germline): KGHDR, SFDVKD. Trimming cost V 5 bases and J 13 bases; bases outside gene matches: 6. CDR3 amino acids: CATSARGVFQFF. The CDR3 nucleotides read TGTGCCACCAGTGCGCGGGGGGTCTTTCAGTTCTTC.

The sample holds one count of this clonotype. The J gene is TRBJ2-1, the V gene TRBV20-1; 9 bases are a match to TRBD2. The CDR3 is made up of 15 amino acids. Trimming removed 3 bases from V and 6 bases from J; junction bases left unmatched: 9. Germline V gene data show CDR1 as DFQATT and CDR2 as SNEGSKA (reference sequence). CDR3 in DNA: TGCAGTGCTAGGTCCTTAGCGGGAGCCGGCAATGAGCAGTTCTTC. Translated, it gives CSARSLAGAGNEQFF.

The V gene is TRBV24-1, the J gene TRBJ2-2; D is possibly TRBD2 (5 bases). CDR1 and CDR2 from the germline V gene are KGHDR and SFDVKD. The CDR3 sequence is 15 residues long. V gave up 1 base and J gave up 6 bases, with 11 bases separating them. The CDR3 loop reads CATSDFGPGAGELFF. The DNA for the CDR3 is TGTGCCACCAGTGATTTTGGTCCCGGGGCCGGGGAGCTGTTTTTT.

The gene calls are TRBV5-4 and TRBJ2-1, with 7 bases matching TRBD2. Germline CDR1 is SGHNT and CDR2 is YYREEE (reference sequence). This CDR3 region has 18 residues. V dropped 3 bases and J dropped 0; count of bases not matched to a gene: 12. CDR3 DNA: TGTGCCAGCAGCTGGGGTCGAGCGGGATCGAGCTCCTACAATGAGCAGTTCTTC. It translates to CASSWGRAGSSSYNEQFF.

This clonotype was seen a few times. The chain is built from TRBV7-6 and TRBJ2-4; D call uncertain. The CDR3 is made up of 13 amino acids. The germline gives CDR1 SGHVS, CDR2 FNYEAQ. V was cut by 5 bases and J by 1 base, with 6 bases left in between. CDR3 sequence reads: CASSTAAKNIQYF. The CDR3 DNA follows: TGTGCCAGCAGCACGGCGGCCAAAAACATTCAGTACTTC. Full variable domain (remainder filled in from reference TRBV7-6 and TRBJ2-4): GAGVSQSPRYKVTKRGQDVALRCDPISGHVSLYWYRQALGQGPEFLTYFNYEAQQDKSGLPNDRFSAERPEGSISTLTIQRTEQRDSAMYRCASSTAAKNIQYFGAGTRLSVL.

The V gene is TRBV7-9, the J gene TRBJ2-1; D is unclear. The CDR3 totals 12 residues. From germline, CDR1 is SEHNR and CDR2 FQNEAQ (reference sequence). V was shortened by 2 bases and J by 7 bases, with 6 bases between the two germline ends. The CDR3 DNA reads TGTGCCAGCAGCTTATTTGGGAATGAGCAGTTCTTC. Its protein is CASSLFGNEQFF.

The table lists this clonotype with a few counts. This chain joins TRBV18 and TRBJ2-5; D unresolved. The CDR3 extends over 15 amino acids. CDR1 and CDR2 (germline): KGHSH, LQKENI. Trimming removed 2 bases at V and 1 base at J, with 11 bases between. CDR3 nucleotide sequence: TGTGCCAGCTCACCATTTGCGGCACTCCAAGAGACCCAGTACTTC. Translated, it gives CASSPFAALQETQYF.

CDR3 sequence (DNA): TGTGCCAGCAGCTTAGATGGCCCAACCCTACGAGAGACCCAGTACTTC. This encodes CASSLDGPTLRETQYF. V is TRBV7-6 and J is TRBJ2-5; no clear D. V lost 1 base, J lost 4 bases, and 16 bases lay in between. The CDR3 sequence is 16 residues long. CDR1 and CDR2 from the germline V gene are SGHVS and FNYEAQ.

This rearrangement joins TRBV5-6 to TRBJ1-2; D is perhaps TRBD1 (6 bases). The CDR3 length is 11 residues. From germline, CDR1 is SGHDT and CDR2 YYEEEE. Trimming pared 4 bases from V and 12 bases from J, leaving 13 bases between. CDR3 amino acids: CASSGTSAHTF. As DNA, the CDR3 is TGTGCCAGCAGCGGGACATCGGCCCACACCTTC.

A few counts support this clonotype. The rearrangement links TRBV5-1 to TRBJ2-7; 14 bases fit TRBD2. Per germline, CDR1 SGHRS and CDR2 YFSETQ. This CDR3 comprises 17 residues. Germline trimming cut 7 bases from V and 9 bases from J; bases unmatched to any gene: 18. The CDR3 sequence is CASGLTGTSGRRGGQYF. CDR3 coding DNA: TGCGCCAGCGGATTGACAGGGACTAGCGGGAGACGTGGAGGGCAGTACTTC.

The rearrangement uses TRBV6-1 and TRBJ1-1; 8 bases line up with TRBD1. The germline gives CDR1 MNHNS, CDR2 SASEGT. J gave up 5 bases and V 2 bases, and 7 bases lay outside the gene matches. This CDR3 is 15 amino acids long. Here the CDR3 DNA reads TGTGCCAGCAGTGAACAGGGGGCGATGCGGACTGAAGCTTTCTTT. This encodes CASSEQGAMRTEAFF.

The chain has TRBV24-1 and TRBJ2-3; D is uncertain. There are 14 residues in the CDR3. V was pared by 4 bases and J by 2 bases, with 9 bases between. The germline CDR1 and CDR2 sequences are KGHDR and SFDVKD. The CDR3 reads CATSDPIVTDTQYF. CDR3 DNA: TGTGCCACCAGTGACCCTATAGTCACAGATACGCAGTATTTT.

This clonotype showed up just a few times. The V and J genes are TRBV25-1 and TRBJ1-1, with no clear D. Germline V gene sequence: CDR1 MGHDK, CDR2 SYGVNS. V was trimmed by 6 bases and J by 6 bases, leaving 8 bases between them. The CDR3 consists of 11 residues. The CDR3 DNA reads TGTGCCAGCAGGTTCCGAGCTGAAGCTTTCTTT. Translated, it gives CASRFRAEAFF.

The rearrangement uses TRBV7-9 and TRBJ2-7, with D tentatively TRBD1 (6 bases). V was clipped by 4 bases and J by 4 bases, with 17 bases between them. The CDR3 length is 15 residues. Germline V CDR1 and CDR2: SEHNR, FQNEAQ (reference sequence). CDR3 sequence: CASSSRQASLYEQYF. CDR3 DNA sequence: TGTGCCAGCAGCTCTCGACAGGCATCCTTATACGAGCAGTACTTC.

This clonotype has more than one count but fewer than ten. In nucleotides, the CDR3 is TGTGCCACCAGTGAACGTTTGGGCACTGAAGCTTTCTTT. Translated: CATSERLGTEAFF. This rearrangement joins TRBV24-1 to TRBJ1-1; D is ambiguous. The CDR3 spans 13 residues. The ends were cut back, 4 bases at V and 4 bases at J, with 9 bases in the middle. The germline CDR1 and CDR2 sequences are KGHDR and SFDVKD.

The chain combines TRBV4-2 with TRBJ1-1; 9 nucleotides align to TRBD1. Germline CDR1 and CDR2: LGHNA and YNFKEQ. The CDR3 consists of 15 residues. Trimming took 4 bases from V and 5 from J; bases not matched to a gene: 8. CDR3: CASSPGDREITEAFF. Here the CDR3 DNA reads TGTGCCAGCAGCCCGGGGGACAGGGAAATAACTGAAGCTTTCTTT.

The chain couples TRBV5-1 to TRBJ1-4; D gene unclear. The V end lost 7 bases, the J end lost 0 bases, and 19 bases lay between the germline ends. This CDR3 is built from 17 residues. Germline V gene data show CDR1 as SGHRS and CDR2 as YFSETQ. The CDR3: CASRQKLGGATNEKLFF. CDR3 nucleotide sequence: TGCGCCAGCCGCCAAAAGCTTGGTGGGGCAACTAATGAAAAACTGTTTTTT.

The chain has TRBV5-1 and TRBJ1-1; D perhaps matches TRBD1 (6 bases). Trimming stripped 3 bases from V and 4 bases from J, with 16 bases between. This CDR3 region has 15 residues. Germline assignment: CDR1 SGHRS and CDR2 YFSETQ. The CDR3 DNA reads TGCGCCAGCAGCTCTTCAGGGGCCGTAGGCACTGAAGCTTTCTTT. This encodes CASSSSGAVGTEAFF.

This clonotype appeared a few times. The V and J genes are TRBV12-3 or TRBV12-4 and TRBJ1-2, with TRBD1 matching 7 bases. Trimming removed 3 bases from V and 4 bases from J; junction bases left unmatched: 11. The CDR3 has 16 amino acids. The CDR3 region is CASSFTTRQGGYGYTF. The CDR3 region has the DNA TGTGCCAGCAGTTTCACCACAAGACAGGGTGGCTATGGCTACACCTTC.

In this sample, this clonotype turned up a few times. The chain has TRBV30 and TRBJ2-1; 11 nucleotides agree with TRBD1. V shed 0 bases, J shed 12 bases, and the junction held 10 bases outside the gene matches. The CDR3 has 15 amino acids. Germline lookup yields CDR1 GTSNPN and CDR2 SVGIG (reference sequence). The CDR3 region has the DNA TGTGCCTGGAGTGTACTGAGGACAGGGGGCAAGGGGCAGTTCTTC. This encodes CAWSVLRTGGKGQFF.

J is TRBJ2-1 and V is TRBV5-1; 9 nucleotides align to TRBD1. This CDR3 contains 16 residues. The germline gives CDR1 SGHRS, CDR2 YFSETQ. The ends lost 1 base at V and 4 bases at J; junction bases unmatched: 6. The chain's CDR3 is CASSLMGTGLYNEQFF. The CDR3 DNA sequence: TGCGCCAGCAGCTTGATGGGGACAGGGTTATACAATGAGCAGTTCTTC. Drawing the rest from reference TRBV5-1 and TRBJ2-1, the complete variable domain is KAGVTQTPRYLIKTRGQQVTLSCSPISGHRSVSWYQQTPGQGLQFLFEYFSETQRNKGNFPGRFSGRQFSNSRSEMNVSTLELGDSALYLCASSLMGTGLYNEQFFGPGTRLTVL.

The chain is built from TRBV4-1 and TRBJ2-7; 7 bases map to TRBD1. Trimming cost V 2 bases and J 0 bases; bases outside gene matches: 13. The CDR3 runs 18 residues. CDR1 and CDR2 (germline): MGHRA, YSYEKL. The CDR3 loop reads CASSQQASQGLSSYEQYF. The CDR3 coding sequence is TGCGCCAGCAGCCAACAAGCGTCACAGGGGCTGAGCTCCTACGAGCAGTACTTC.

This chain uses TRBV7-8 with TRBJ2-3; D is undetermined. Germline loops: CDR1 SGHVS, CDR2 FQNEAQ. This CDR3 has 16 residues. Trimming removed 1 base from V and 0 bases from J, with 11 bases in between. CDR3 nucleotide sequence: TGTGCCAGCAGCTTAGTTTCTGTAGCTAGCACAGATACGCAGTATTTT. It specifies CASSLVSVASTDTQYF.

This clonotype was seen only a few times. This chain links TRBV3-1 with TRBJ2-3; 8 nucleotides agree with TRBD2. V gave up 1 base and J gave up 13 bases; unmatched junction bases: 10. Germline-derived CDR1 and CDR2 are LGHDT and YNNKEL (reference sequence). The CDR3 is made up of 14 amino acids. The CDR3 is CASSQGTSWTSKYF. CDR3 nucleotide sequence: TGTGCCAGCAGCCAAGGCACCTCCTGGACTAGCAAGTATTTT.

The J gene is TRBJ2-3, the V gene TRBV7-9; TRBD2 might be the D (6 bases). Trimming pared 0 bases from V and 6 bases from J, leaving 16 bases between. In germline, CDR1 is SEHNR, CDR2 FQNEAQ (reference sequence). The CDR3 has 16 amino acids. DNA for the CDR3: TGTGCCAGCAGCTTAGCTTTACTAGCCACTCCCGATACGCAGTATTTT. As protein: CASSLALLATPDTQYF.

This sequence joins TRBV24-1 and TRBJ2-1; 7 nucleotides line up with TRBD2. Trimming at V came to 9 bases and at J to 0 bases, leaving 10 bases not matched to a gene. Germline CDR1 is KGHDR and CDR2 is SFDVKD. The CDR3 is 16 amino acids. The CDR3 sequence: CATSSSGSSSYNEQFF. The CDR3, as DNA: TGTGCCACCTCCTCTAGCGGATCGAGCTCCTACAATGAGCAGTTCTTC.

This clonotype showed up just a few times. The chain combines TRBV3-1 with TRBJ2-1; possibly TRBD1 for D (9 bases). V was trimmed by 1 base and J by 12 bases, leaving 16 bases between them. There are 14 residues in the CDR3. Germline lookup yields CDR1 LGHDT and CDR2 YNNKEL (reference sequence). The CDR3 DNA reads as TGTGCCAGCAGCCAAGTAGCGGGACAGGGAAGGCAGTTCTTC. Encoded protein: CASSQVAGQGRQFF.